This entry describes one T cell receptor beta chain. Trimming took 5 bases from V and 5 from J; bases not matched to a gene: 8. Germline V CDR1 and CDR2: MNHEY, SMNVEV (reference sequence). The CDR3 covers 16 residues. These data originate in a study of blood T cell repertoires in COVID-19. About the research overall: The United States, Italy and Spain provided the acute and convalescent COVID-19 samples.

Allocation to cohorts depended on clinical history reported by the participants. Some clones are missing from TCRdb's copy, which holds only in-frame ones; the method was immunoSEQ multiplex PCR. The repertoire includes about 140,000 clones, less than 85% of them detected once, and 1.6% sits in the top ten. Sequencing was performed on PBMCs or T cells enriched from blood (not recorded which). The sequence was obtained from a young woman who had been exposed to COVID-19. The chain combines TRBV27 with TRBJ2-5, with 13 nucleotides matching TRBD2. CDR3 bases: TGTGCCAGCAGTCCCGGACTAGCGGGAGTGGCTGAGACCCAGTACTTC. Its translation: CASSPGLAGVAETQYF.